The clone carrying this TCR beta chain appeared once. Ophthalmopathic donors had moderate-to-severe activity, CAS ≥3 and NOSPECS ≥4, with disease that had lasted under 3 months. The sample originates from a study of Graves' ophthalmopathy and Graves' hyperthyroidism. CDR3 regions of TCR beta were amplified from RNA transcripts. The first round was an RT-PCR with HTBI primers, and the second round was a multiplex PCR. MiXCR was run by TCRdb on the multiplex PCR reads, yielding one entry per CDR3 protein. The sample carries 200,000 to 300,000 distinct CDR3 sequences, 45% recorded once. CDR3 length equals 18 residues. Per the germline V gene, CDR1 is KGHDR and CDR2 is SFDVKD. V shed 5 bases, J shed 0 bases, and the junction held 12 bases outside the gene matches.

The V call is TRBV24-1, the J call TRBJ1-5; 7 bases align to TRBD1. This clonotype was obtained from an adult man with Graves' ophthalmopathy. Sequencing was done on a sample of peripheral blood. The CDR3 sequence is CATSGSSGTDHSNQPQHF. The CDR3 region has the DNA TGTGCCACCAGTGGAAGCTCCGGGACAGACCATAGCAATCAGCCCCAGCATTTT.